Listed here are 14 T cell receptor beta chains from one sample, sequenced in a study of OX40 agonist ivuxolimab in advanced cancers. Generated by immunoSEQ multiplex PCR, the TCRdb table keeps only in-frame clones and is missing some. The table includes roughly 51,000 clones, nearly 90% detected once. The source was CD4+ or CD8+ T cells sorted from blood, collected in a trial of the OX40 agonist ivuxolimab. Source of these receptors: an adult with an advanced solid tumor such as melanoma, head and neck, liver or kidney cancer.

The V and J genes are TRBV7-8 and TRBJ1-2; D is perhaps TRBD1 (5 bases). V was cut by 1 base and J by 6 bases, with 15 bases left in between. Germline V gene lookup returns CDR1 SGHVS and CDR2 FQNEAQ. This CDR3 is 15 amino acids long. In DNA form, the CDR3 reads TGTGCCAGCAGCTTAGTTCTGGCAGGGTCTGATGGCTACACCTTC. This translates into CASSLVLAGSDGYTF.

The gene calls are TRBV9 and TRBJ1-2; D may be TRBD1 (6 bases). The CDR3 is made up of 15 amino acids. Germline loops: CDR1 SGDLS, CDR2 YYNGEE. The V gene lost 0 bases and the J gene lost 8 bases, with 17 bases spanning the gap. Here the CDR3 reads CASSVVAGESFGYTF. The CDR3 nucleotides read TGTGCCAGCAGCGTAGTCGCAGGGGAATCGTTCGGCTACACCTTC.

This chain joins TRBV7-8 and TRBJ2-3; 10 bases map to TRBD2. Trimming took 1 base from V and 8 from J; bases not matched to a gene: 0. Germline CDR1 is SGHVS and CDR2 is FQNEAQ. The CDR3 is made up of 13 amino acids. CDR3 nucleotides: TGTGCCAGCAGCTTAGGACTAGCGGGTACGCAGTATTTT. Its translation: CASSLGLAGTQYF.

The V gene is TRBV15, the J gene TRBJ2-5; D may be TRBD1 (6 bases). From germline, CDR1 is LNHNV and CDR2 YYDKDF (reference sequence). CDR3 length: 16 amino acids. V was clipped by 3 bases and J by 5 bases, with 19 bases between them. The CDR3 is CATSRVWTVKWETQYF. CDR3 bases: TGTGCCACCAGCAGGGTCTGGACAGTAAAGTGGGAGACCCAGTACTTC.

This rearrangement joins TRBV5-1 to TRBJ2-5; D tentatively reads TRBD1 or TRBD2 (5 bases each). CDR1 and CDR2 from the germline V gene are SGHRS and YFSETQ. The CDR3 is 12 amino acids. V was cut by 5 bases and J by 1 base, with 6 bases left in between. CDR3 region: CASSGTQETQYF. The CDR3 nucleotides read TGCGCCAGCAGTGGGACCCAAGAGACCCAGTACTTC.

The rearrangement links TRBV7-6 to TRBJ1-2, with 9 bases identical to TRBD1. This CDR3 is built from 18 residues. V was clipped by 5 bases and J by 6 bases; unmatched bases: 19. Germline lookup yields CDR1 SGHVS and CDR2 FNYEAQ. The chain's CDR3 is CASSPSVQGAVVWDGYTF. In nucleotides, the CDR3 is TGTGCCAGCAGCCCCTCGGTACAGGGGGCCGTCGTTTGGGATGGCTACACCTTC. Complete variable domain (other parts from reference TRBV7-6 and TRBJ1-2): GAGVSQSPRYKVTKRGQDVALRCDPISGHVSLYWYRQALGQGPEFLTYFNYEAQQDKSGLPNDRFSAERPEGSISTLTIQRTEQRDSAMYRCASSPSVQGAVVWDGYTFGSGTRLTVV.

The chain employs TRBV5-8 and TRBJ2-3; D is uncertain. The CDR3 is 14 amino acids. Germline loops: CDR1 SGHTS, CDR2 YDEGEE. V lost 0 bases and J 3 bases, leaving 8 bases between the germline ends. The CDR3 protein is CASSLVWQTDTQYF. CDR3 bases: TGTGCCAGCAGCTTGGTCTGGCAGACAGATACGCAGTATTTT.

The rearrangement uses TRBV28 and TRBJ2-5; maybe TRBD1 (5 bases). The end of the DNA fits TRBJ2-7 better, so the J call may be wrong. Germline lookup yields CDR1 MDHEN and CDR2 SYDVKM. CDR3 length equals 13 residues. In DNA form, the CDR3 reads TGTGCCAGCAGGTCTCAGGGATCCTACGAGCAGTACTTC. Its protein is CASRSQGSYEQYF.

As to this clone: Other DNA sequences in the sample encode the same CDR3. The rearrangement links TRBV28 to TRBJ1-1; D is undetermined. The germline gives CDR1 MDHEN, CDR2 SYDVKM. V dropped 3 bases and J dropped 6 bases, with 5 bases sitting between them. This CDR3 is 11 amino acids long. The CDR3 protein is CASSFGAEAFF. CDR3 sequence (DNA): TGTGCCAGCAGTTTCGGTGCTGAAGCTTTCTTT.

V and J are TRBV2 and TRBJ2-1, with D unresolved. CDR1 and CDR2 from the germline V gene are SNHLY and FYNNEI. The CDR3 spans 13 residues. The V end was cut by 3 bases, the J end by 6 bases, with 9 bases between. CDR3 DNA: TGTGCCAGCAGTGACCCGGGCTCCAATGAGCAGTTCTTC. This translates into CASSDPGSNEQFF.

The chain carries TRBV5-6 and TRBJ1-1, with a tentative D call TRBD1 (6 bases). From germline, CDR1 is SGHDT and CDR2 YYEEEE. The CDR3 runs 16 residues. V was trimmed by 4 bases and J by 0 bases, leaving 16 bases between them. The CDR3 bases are TGTGCCAGCAGCCTGACGGGGGGCGCGGTGAACACTGAAGCTTTCTTT. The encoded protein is CASSLTGGAVNTEAFF. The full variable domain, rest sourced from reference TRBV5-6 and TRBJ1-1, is DAGVTQSPTHLIKTRGQQVTLRCSPKSGHDTVSWYQQALGQGPQFIFQYYEEEERQRGNFPDRFSGHQFPNYSSELNVNALLLGDSALYLCASSLTGGAVNTEAFFGQGTRLTVV.

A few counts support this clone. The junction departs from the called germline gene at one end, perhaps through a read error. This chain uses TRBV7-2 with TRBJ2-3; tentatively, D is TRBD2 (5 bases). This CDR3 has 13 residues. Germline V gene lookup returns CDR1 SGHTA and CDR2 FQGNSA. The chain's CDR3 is CASSQSGVLGVDF. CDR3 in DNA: TGTGCCAGCAGCCAGTCCGGGGTGCTAGGTGTGGATTTT.

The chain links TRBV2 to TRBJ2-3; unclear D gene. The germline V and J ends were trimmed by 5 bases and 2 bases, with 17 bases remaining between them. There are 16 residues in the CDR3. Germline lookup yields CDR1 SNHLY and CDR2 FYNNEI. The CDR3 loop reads CASSRRRPLYTDTQYF. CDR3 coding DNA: TGTGCCAGCAGTCGGAGACGACCCCTCTACACAGATACGCAGTATTTT.

The CDR3 reads CASSQVGSGETQYF. In nucleotides, the CDR3 is TGCGCCAGCAGCCAAGTGGGCTCGGGAGAGACCCAGTACTTC. V is TRBV4-3 and J is TRBJ2-5; D is unresolved. Trimming shortened V by 1 base and J by 4 bases, and 10 bases separated the two germline ends. CDR1 and CDR2 from the germline V gene are LGHNA and YSLEER. The CDR3 covers 14 residues.